These T cell receptor beta chains were read from a single sample in a study of blood T cell repertoires in COVID-19. Assay used: immunoSEQ multiplex PCR; TCRdb lists only in-frame clones, some missing. The table has some 250,000 clones, roughly 86% seen once. Sequencing input: peripheral blood. The receptors were gathered from a human donor in a cohort sampled during active COVID-19. Both conserved end residues are part of each CDR3. The D gene is left open where the match is weak. Size values are once, few and many counts, or a class for expanded clones, and some rows have none.

j_gene | abundance | v_gene | d_gene | CDR3aa | CDR3nt
TRBJ2-5 | once | TRBV18 | TRBD2 | CASSPLAGSQETQYF | TGTGCCAGCTCACCACTAGCGGGATCCCAAGAGACCCAGTACTTC
TRBJ2-1 | - | TRBV13 | - | CASSTGRASSYNEQFF | TGTGCCAGCAGCACCGGGCGGGCGAGCTCCTACAATGAGCAGTTCTTC
TRBJ2-7 | - | TRBV11-3 | - | CASSLEGRGHEQYF | TGTGCCAGCAGCTTGGAAGGCAGGGGACACGAGCAGTACTTC
TRBJ2-7 | - | TRBV6-5 | TRBD1 | CASTPDRVCEQYF | TGTGCCTCCACCCCCGACAGGGTATGCGAGCAGTACTTC
TRBJ1-6 | - | TRBV7-6 | - | CASSRTENSPLHF | TGTGCCAGCAGCCGCACCGAGAATTCACCCCTCCACTTT
TRBJ1-2 | once | TRBV3-1/TRBV3-2 | - | CASSFGGDYGYTF | TGTGCCAGCAGCTTTGGCGGGGACTATGGCTACACCTTC
TRBJ1-3 | - | TRBV30 | - | CACSVISGNTIYF | TGTGCCTGTTCAGTGATCTCTGGAAACACCATATATTTT
TRBJ1-3 | few | TRBV18 | - | CASLKGVSGNTIYF | TGTGCCAGCCTAAAGGGGGTCTCTGGAAACACCATATATTTT
TRBJ2-7 | - | TRBV7-2 | - | CASSFRYEQYF | TGTGCCAGCAGCTTCCGCTACGAGCAGTACTTC
TRBJ1-3 | - | TRBV5-4 | - | CASSLAPGSSGNTIYF | TGTGCCAGCAGCTTGGCCCCAGGGTCCTCTGGAAACACCATATATTTT
TRBJ2-5 | - | TRBV11-2 | TRBD1 | CASSPRTGVQETQYF | TGTGCCAGCAGCCCGAGGACAGGGGTACAAGAGACCCAGTACTTC
TRBJ1-5 | - | TRBV5-6 | - | CASNKYSNQPQHF | TGTGCCAGCAACAAGTATAGCAATCAGCCCCAGCATTTT
TRBJ1-4 | - | TRBV7-2 | - | CASSLKGWNEKLFF | TGTGCCAGCAGCTTAAAGGGGTGGAATGAAAAACTGTTTTTT
TRBJ1-2 | - | TRBV19 | TRBD1 | CASAIPETGRYGYTF | TGTGCCAGTGCAATCCCCGAGACAGGGAGATATGGCTACACCTTC
TRBJ1-1 | once | TRBV28 | - | CASSSGSATEAFF | TGTGCCAGCAGTTCAGGGTCGGCCACTGAAGCTTTCTTT
TRBJ2-5 | - | TRBV10-2 | - | CASSGGWGVLETQYF | TGCGCCAGCAGTGGAGGTTGGGGGGTACTAGAGACCCAGTACTTC
TRBJ1-2 | few | TRBV3-1/TRBV3-2 | TRBD1 | CASSQLDRGPLYYGYTF | TGTGCCAGCAGCCAGCTTGACAGGGGGCCCCTCTACTATGGCTACACCTTC
TRBJ2-2 | - | TRBV6-6 | TRBD1 | CASRRQGSTGELFF | TGTGCCAGCAGAAGACAGGGGAGCACCGGGGAGCTGTTTTTT
TRBJ2-7 | - | TRBV5-4 | TRBD2 | CASSQAGGISYEQYF | TGTGCCAGCAGCCAAGCGGGAGGGATATCCTACGAGCAGTACTTC
TRBJ1-2 | - | TRBV15 | TRBD1 | CATRDRGKDRGYTF | TGTGCCACCCGAGACAGGGGTAAGGATCGTGGCTACACCTTC
TRBJ2-7 | - | TRBV27 | TRBD1 | CASSQNWDRESEQYF | TGTGCCAGCAGCCAAAACTGGGACAGGGAGAGTGAGCAGTACTTC
TRBJ2-7 | - | TRBV7-2 | - | CASSPTRSSYEQYF | TGTGCCAGCAGCCCAACCAGGTCCTCCTACGAGCAGTACTTC
TRBJ2-1 | - | TRBV28 | - | CASSPDNRHNEQFF | TGTGCCAGCAGTCCGGACAACCGGCACAATGAGCAGTTCTTC
TRBJ2-6 | once | TRBV4-1 | TRBD1 | CASSRHPDRVQTGANVLTF | TGCGCCAGCAGTCGACACCCGGACAGGGTGCAGACTGGGGCCAACGTCCTGACTTTC
TRBJ2-1 | - | TRBV11-2 | - | CASSLLLGSNEQFF | TGTGCCAGCAGCTTATTATTGGGGAGCAATGAGCAGTTCTTC
TRBJ2-5 | - | TRBV20-1 | TRBD2 | CSASITSGLQETQYF | TGCAGTGCTAGTATTACTAGCGGGTTACAAGAGACCCAGTACTTC
TRBJ2-7 | - | TRBV24-1 | TRBD1 | CATSDFEGAREQYF | TGTGCCACCAGTGATTTTGAGGGGGCGAGGGAGCAGTACTTC
TRBJ2-1 | few | TRBV5-1 | TRBD2 | CASSQNVKAGGSEQFF | TGCGCCAGCAGCCAGAATGTTAAAGCGGGGGGTTCTGAGCAGTTCTTC
TRBJ1-1 | - | TRBV28 | - | CASSFGGTEAFF | TGTGCCAGCAGTTTTGGAGGCACTGAAGCTTTCTTT
TRBJ1-1 | - | TRBV20-1 | - | CSARGALEAFF | TGCAGTGCTAGGGGCGCACTGGAAGCTTTCTTT
TRBJ2-7 | few | TRBV7-9 | - | CASSLAGGYEQYF | TGTGCCAGCAGCTTAGCAGGGGGCTACGAGCAGTACTTC
TRBJ2-7 | - | TRBV25-1 | - | CASSVAGTYEQYF | TGTGCCAGCAGTGTGGCGGGAACCTACGAGCAGTACTTC
TRBJ1-2 | - | TRBV27 | - | CASSSDSNYGYTF | TGTGCCAGCAGTTCCGACTCCAACTATGGCTACACCTTC
TRBJ2-1 | - | TRBV25-1 | - | CASSDILRGEQFF | TGTGCCAGCAGTGACATATTGCGAGGGGAGCAGTTCTTC
TRBJ1-4 | - | TRBV2 | - | CATARWRGEKLFF | TGTGCCACCGCCCGGTGGCGGGGTGAAAAACTGTTTTTT
TRBJ1-4 | - | TRBV4-1 | TRBD1 | CASSYGTGLKGLFF | TGCGCCAGCAGCTATGGGACAGGGCTCAAGGGACTGTTTTTT
TRBJ2-3 | - | TRBV11-3 | - | CASSSGDFWATDTQYF | TGTGCCAGCAGCTCCGGGGACTTCTGGGCTACAGATACGCAGTATTTT
TRBJ2-3 | - | TRBV14 | TRBD2 | CASSLTSGGGADTQYF | TGTGCCAGCAGCTTGACTAGCGGGGGAGGGGCAGATACGCAGTATTTT
TRBJ2-2 | - | TRBV10-3 | - | CAISEVGVDTGELFF | TGTGCCATCAGTGAGGTGGGAGTAGACACCGGGGAGCTGTTTTTT
TRBJ1-1 | - | TRBV10-3 | TRBD1 | CASGQGTLNTEAFF | TGTGCCTCCGGACAGGGCACCCTGAACACTGAAGCTTTCTTT
TRBJ2-1 | - | TRBV27 | - | CASSFLNEQFF | TGTGCCAGCAGTTTCCTCAATGAGCAGTTCTTC
TRBJ2-7 | - | TRBV5-1 | TRBD1 | CASSLGGGEYEQYF | TGCGCCAGCAGCTTGGGAGGGGGCGAATACGAGCAGTACTTC